This T cell receptor beta chain was observed in a study of T cell repertoires in cytomegalovirus infection. Study details: Recently identified HLA-C-restricted and well-studied HLA-B-restricted CMV epitopes were used.

Worth noting for this clonotype: Antigen: not known.

Germline-derived CDR1 and CDR2 are MGHRA and YSYEKL. Losses at the gene ends were 2 bases for V and 2 bases for J; bases not matched to a gene: 12. The CDR3 runs to 19 residues. TCRdb analysed the reads with MiXCR anew, one entry per CDR3 protein. The data hold around 430,000 distinct CDR3 sequences, with about 44% observed a single time. The source material was cultured PBMCs, sampled from culture after CMV antigen stimulation. This TCR derives from a human donor in good health (CMV status not recorded). Some clones in this sample may be carry-over from other donors' samples. The chain combines TRBV4-1 with TRBJ2-3, with TRBD2 matching over 11 bases. CDR3 in DNA: TGCGCCAGCAGCCAAATAATCCTAGCGGGGGGCGCCTTCACAGATACGCAGTATTTT. Translated, it gives CASSQIILAGGAFTDTQYF.